This TCR beta chain was documented in a study of a mutant IDH1 vaccine in newly diagnosed glioma. Across the whole study: With temozolomide cycles, or 4-6 weeks after radiotherapy alone, vaccination was started. Treated individuals were about 62% male and roughly 40% female, averaging about 40 years of age. Standard pretreatment was either radiotherapy, temozolomide, or, for most, radiochemotherapy with temozolomide.

The table came from immunoSEQ multiplex PCR; TCRdb's copy has only in-frame clones and leaves some out. The profile shows approximately 57,000 clones, 82% of them singletons. Turning to this clone: Its antigen is not identified.

Time point given: week 5, during vaccination. Vaccination used 300 ug of mutant IDH1 20-mer peptide per dose, with topical imiquimod. Every donor had a new WHO grade 3 or 4 astrocytoma that was IDH1-mutant, with loss of nuclear ATRX. The sequence came from a woman between 18 and 29 years old with glioma. Some clones in this sample may be carry-over from other donors' samples. Sequencing was performed on PBMCs, taken from a glioma patient whose treatment included an IDH1 peptide vaccine.

The CDR3 nucleotides read TGCGCCAGCAGCCCCCTCCGGTGGGGGCCAGATGAAAAACTGTTTTTT. It is translated as CASSPLRWGPDEKLFF. The gene calls are TRBV4-1 and TRBJ1-4; possibly TRBD1 for D (6 bases). Per the germline V gene, CDR1 is MGHRA and CDR2 is YSYEKL. V lost 4 bases to trimming and J lost 6 bases, with 18 bases between them. The CDR3 consists of 16 residues.